These 14 T cell receptor beta chains were all obtained from the same sample, sequenced in a study of T cell responses to AZD1222 COVID-19 vaccine. Profiling relied on immunoSEQ multiplex PCR, and the TCRdb table lists in-frame clones only, not all of them. The sample includes more than 85,000 clones, 70% to 90% seen only once; the top ten take roughly a sixth. Sequences were derived from peripheral blood, sampled on day 0 of AZD1222 vaccination. These receptor sequences come from an adult in good health.

The chain couples TRBV7-9 to TRBJ2-7; TRBD1 aligns across 8 bases. Losses at the gene ends were 2 bases for V and 3 bases for J; bases not matched to a gene: 9. In germline, CDR1 is SEHNR, CDR2 FQNEAQ (reference sequence). CDR3 length: 16 amino acids. CDR3 bases: TGTGCCAGCAGCTTACGGGCAGGGGGCTCATACTACGAGCAGTACGTC. It translates to CASSLRAGGSYYEQYV.

The chain employs TRBV27 and TRBJ2-7; TRBD1 matches 10 bases. The CDR3 contains 14 residues. Germline CDR1 MNHEY, CDR2 SMNVEV (reference sequence). Trimming cost V 4 bases and J 4 bases; bases outside gene matches: 4. The DNA for the CDR3 is TGTGCCAGCAGTTACCGGGACAGGGGATACGAGCAGTACTTC. Its protein is CASSYRDRGYEQYF.

This chain connects TRBV12-3 or TRBV12-4 to TRBJ1-5; 8 bases agree with TRBD1. CDR3 length: 13 amino acids. J lost 5 bases, V lost 6 bases, and 3 bases had no gene match. As DNA, the CDR3 is TGTGCCAGCAGCGGACAGGGATATCAGCCCCAGCATTTT. Protein sequence: CASSGQGYQPQHF.

The chain has TRBV5-4 and TRBJ2-3; 11 bases line up with TRBD1. Losses at the gene ends were 4 bases for V and 3 bases for J; bases not matched to a gene: 4. Germline CDR1 SGHNT, CDR2 YYREEE (reference sequence). There are 15 residues in the CDR3. The CDR3 sequence is CASSTGQGGTDTQYF. DNA for the CDR3: TGTGCCAGCAGCACGGGACAGGGGGGGACAGATACGCAGTATTTT.

This rearrangement joins TRBV5-4 to TRBJ1-2, with D perhaps TRBD1 (6 bases). This CDR3 comprises 14 residues. V dropped 0 bases and J dropped 4 bases, with 10 bases sitting between them. The V gene's germline CDR1 is SGHNT and CDR2 YYREEE (reference sequence). CDR3: CASSLVGGSYGYTF. The CDR3 DNA sequence: TGTGCCAGCAGCTTGGTCGGGGGCAGCTATGGCTACACCTTC. Full variable domain (remainder filled in from reference TRBV5-4 and TRBJ1-2): ETGVTQSPTHLIKTRGQQVTLRCSSQSGHNTVSWYQQALGQGPQFIFQYYREEENGRGNFPPRFSGLQFPNYSSELNVNALELDDSALYLCASSLVGGSYGYTFGSGTRLTVV.

The chain recombines TRBV10-3 with TRBJ2-7, with 7 bases fitting TRBD1. The trim removed 6 bases at V and 6 bases at J, leaving 8 bases unmatched. The CDR3 is made up of 13 amino acids. Germline V gene sequence: CDR1 ENHRY, CDR2 SYGVKD. The CDR3 sequence is CAISSTGVGEQYV. The CDR3 DNA sequence: TGTGCCATCAGCTCAACAGGGGTAGGCGAGCAGTACGTC.

Worth noting for this clone: Mismatch with germline at one junction end may stem from a read error. V usage is TRBV2 and J usage is TRBJ2-1, with 10 bases aligning to TRBD2. The CDR3 totals 16 residues. Germline loops: CDR1 SNHLY, CDR2 FYNNEI. The DNA for the CDR3 is TGTGCAAGCATCGTGTCTAGCGGGGGTTTGGGCAATGAGCAGTTCTTC. As protein: CASIVSSGGLGNEQFF. The full variable domain, completed using reference TRBV2 and TRBJ2-1, is EPEVTQTPSHQVTQMGQEVILRCVPISNHLYFYWYRQILGQKVEFLVSFYNNEISEKSEIFDDQFSVERPDGSNFTLKIRSTKLEDSAMYFCASIVSSGGLGNEQFFGPGTRLTVL.

The chain links TRBV5-1 to TRBJ1-3; D is possibly TRBD1 (6 bases). Trimming took off 0 bases at V and 3 bases at J, with 16 bases between the two ends. The CDR3 length is 17 residues. Germline CDR1 reads SGHRS; CDR2 reads YFSETQ. CDR3 region: CASSLDPQGRFGNTIYF. The CDR3 bases are TGCGCCAGCAGCTTGGACCCCCAGGGGAGATTTGGAAACACCATATATTTT.

The chain combines TRBV11-1 with TRBJ2-5; TRBD1 aligns across 11 bases. Germline CDR1 is SGHAT and CDR2 is FQDESV (reference sequence). The CDR3 runs to 15 residues. V was pared by 5 bases and J by 5 bases, with 7 bases of the junction left unmatched. CDR3 loop: CASSPRTGGRETQYF. The CDR3, as DNA: TGTGCCAGCAGCCCCCGGACAGGGGGCAGGGAGACCCAGTACTTC.

The chain recombines TRBV2 with TRBJ2-5; D might be TRBD2 (6 bases). The CDR3 sequence is 14 residues long. Germline CDR1 is SNHLY and CDR2 is FYNNEI. V lost 3 bases to trimming and J lost 9 bases, with 17 bases between them. This CDR3 is CASSETRGVGAQYF. DNA for the CDR3: TGTGCCAGCAGTGAGACTAGAGGGGTTGGGGCCCAGTACTTC.

The DNA for the CDR3 is TGTGCCAGCAGCCAAGCTCTAGGGGGCCTCACCTACGAGCAGTACTTC. Its translation is CASSQALGGLTYEQYF. This chain connects TRBV14 to TRBJ2-7, with 7 positions matching TRBD1. Germline CDR1 SGHDN, CDR2 FVKESK. J lost 2 bases, V lost 1 base, and 8 bases had no gene match. The CDR3 spans 16 residues.

Here the CDR3 DNA reads TGTGCCAGTAGTCGAAACACTGAAGCTTTCTTT. This codes for CASSRNTEAFF. The chain carries TRBV19 and TRBJ1-1; D not resolved. The germline V gene encodes CDR1 LNHDA and CDR2 SQIVND (reference sequence). Deletions cut 5 bases from V and 2 bases from J, with 3 bases between. The CDR3 has 11 amino acids.

This sequence joins TRBV19 and TRBJ2-2; D possibly corresponds to TRBD2 (7 bases). The CDR3 length is 13 residues. The V end lost 10 bases, the J end lost 6 bases, and 15 bases lay between the germline ends. Per the germline V gene, CDR1 is LNHDA and CDR2 is SQIVND (reference sequence). The CDR3 is CATSGGHPGELFF. CDR3 sequence (DNA): TGTGCCACTTCGGGGGGCCACCCCGGGGAGCTGTTTTTT.

This rearrangement joins TRBV30 to TRBJ1-4; D ambiguous. The germline V gene encodes CDR1 GTSNPN and CDR2 SVGIG (reference sequence). The length of the CDR3 is 14 residues. Between the trimmed V and J ends, which lost 5 bases and 11 bases, there was a span of 21 bases. The CDR3 loop is CAWAIQVDPGKLFF. The CDR3 nucleotides read TGTGCCTGGGCTATTCAGGTTGACCCGGGGAAACTGTTTTTT.